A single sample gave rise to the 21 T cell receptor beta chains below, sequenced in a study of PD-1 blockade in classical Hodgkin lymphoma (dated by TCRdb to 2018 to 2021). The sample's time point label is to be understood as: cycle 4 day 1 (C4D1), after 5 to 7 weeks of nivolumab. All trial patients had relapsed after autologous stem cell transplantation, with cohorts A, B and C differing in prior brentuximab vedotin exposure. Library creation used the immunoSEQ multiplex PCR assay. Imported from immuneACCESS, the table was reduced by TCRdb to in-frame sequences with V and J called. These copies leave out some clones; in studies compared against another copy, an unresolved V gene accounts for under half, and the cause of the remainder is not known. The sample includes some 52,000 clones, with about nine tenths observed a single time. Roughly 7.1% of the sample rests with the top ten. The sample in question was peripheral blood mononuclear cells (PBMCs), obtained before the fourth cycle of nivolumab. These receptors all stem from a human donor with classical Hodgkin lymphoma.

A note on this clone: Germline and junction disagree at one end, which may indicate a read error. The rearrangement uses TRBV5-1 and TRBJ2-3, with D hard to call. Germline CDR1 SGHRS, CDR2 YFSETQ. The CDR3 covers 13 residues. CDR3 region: CASGLSVTDTQYF. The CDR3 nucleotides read TGCGCCAGCGGCTTGTCGGTCACAGATACGCAGTATTTT.

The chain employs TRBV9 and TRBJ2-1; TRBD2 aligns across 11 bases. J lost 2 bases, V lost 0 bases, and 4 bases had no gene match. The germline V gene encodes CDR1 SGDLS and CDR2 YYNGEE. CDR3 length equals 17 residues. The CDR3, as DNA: TGTGCCAGCAGCGTAGAAACGACTAGCGGGACCTACAATGAGCAGTTCTTC. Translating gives CASSVETTSGTYNEQFF.

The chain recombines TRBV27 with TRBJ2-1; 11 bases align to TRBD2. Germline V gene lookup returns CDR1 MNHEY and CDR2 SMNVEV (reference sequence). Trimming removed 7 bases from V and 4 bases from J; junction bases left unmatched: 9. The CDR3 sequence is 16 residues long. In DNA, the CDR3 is TGTGCCAGCATGCCGATCGGGACTAGCGGTTACAATGAGCAGTTCTTC. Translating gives CASMPIGTSGYNEQFF.

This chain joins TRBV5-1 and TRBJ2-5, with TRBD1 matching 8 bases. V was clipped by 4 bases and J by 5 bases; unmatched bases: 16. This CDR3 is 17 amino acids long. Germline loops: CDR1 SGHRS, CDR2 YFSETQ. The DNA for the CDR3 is TGCGCCAGCAGCCAAAATTTAGGGCCAGGGGGCGGGGAGACCCAGTACTTC. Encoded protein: CASSQNLGPGGGETQYF.

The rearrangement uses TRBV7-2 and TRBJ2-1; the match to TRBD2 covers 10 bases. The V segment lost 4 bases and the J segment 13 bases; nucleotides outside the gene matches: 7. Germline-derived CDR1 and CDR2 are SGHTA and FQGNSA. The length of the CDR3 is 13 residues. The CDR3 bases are TGTGCCAGCAGCTCCGCCGGGACTAGCGCCCAGTTCTTC. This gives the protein CASSSAGTSAQFF.

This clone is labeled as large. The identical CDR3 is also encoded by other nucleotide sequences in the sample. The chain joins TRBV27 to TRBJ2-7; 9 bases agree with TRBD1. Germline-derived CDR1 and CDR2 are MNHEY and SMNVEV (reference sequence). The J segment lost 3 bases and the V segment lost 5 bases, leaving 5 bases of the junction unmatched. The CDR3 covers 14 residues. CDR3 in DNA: TGTGCCAGCAGTCTACAGGGGGCTAACTACGAGCAGTACTTC. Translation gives CASSLQGANYEQYF.

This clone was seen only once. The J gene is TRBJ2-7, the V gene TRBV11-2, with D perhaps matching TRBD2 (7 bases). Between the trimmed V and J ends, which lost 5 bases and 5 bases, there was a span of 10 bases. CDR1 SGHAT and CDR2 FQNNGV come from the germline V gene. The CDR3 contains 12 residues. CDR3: CASSGGGHEQYF. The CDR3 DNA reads TGTGCCAGCAGCGGGGGGGGCCACGAGCAGTACTTC.

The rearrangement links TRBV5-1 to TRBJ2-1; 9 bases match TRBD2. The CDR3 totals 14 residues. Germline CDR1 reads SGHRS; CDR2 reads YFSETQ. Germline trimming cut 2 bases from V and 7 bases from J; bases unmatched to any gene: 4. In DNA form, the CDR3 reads TGCGCCAGCAGCTTCGCGGGAGGGCGGAATGAGCAGTTCTTC. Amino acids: CASSFAGGRNEQFF.

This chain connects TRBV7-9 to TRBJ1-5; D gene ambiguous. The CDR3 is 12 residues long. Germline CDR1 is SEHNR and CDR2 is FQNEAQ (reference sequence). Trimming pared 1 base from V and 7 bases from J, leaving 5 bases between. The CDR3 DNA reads TGTGCCAGCAGCTTAGAGCTGCAGCCCCAGCATTTT. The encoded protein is CASSLELQPQHF.

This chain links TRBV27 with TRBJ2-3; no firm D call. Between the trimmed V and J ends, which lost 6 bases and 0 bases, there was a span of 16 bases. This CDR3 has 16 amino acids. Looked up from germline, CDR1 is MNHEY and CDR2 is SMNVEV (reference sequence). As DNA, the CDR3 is TGTGCCAGCAGAAGACCGGGTCCTACTAGCACAGATACGCAGTATTTT. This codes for CASRRPGPTSTDTQYF.

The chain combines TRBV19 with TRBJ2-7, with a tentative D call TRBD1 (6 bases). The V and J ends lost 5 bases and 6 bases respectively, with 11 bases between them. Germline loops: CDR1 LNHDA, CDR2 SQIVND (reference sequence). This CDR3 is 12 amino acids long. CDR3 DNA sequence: TGTGCCAGTAGTGTACAGGGTTCCGAGCAGTACTTC. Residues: CASSVQGSEQYF.

CDR3 in DNA: TGCAGCGGCCGGGGAGGGGGCGCGACCAAAAACATTCAGTACTTC. It codes for CSGRGGGATKNIQYF. The chain carries TRBV29-1 and TRBJ2-4; D tentatively fits TRBD1 or TRBD2 (7 bases each). V was clipped by 7 bases and J by 2 bases, with 18 bases between them. The CDR3 totals 15 residues. The V gene's germline CDR1 is SQVTM and CDR2 ANQGSEA. The whole variable domain, filled in from reference TRBV29-1 and TRBJ2-4, reads SAVISQKPSRDICQRGTSLTIQCQVDSQVTMMFWYRQQPGQSLTLIATANQGSEATYESGFVIDKFPISRPNLTFSTLTVSNMSPEDSSIYLCSGRGGGATKNIQYFGAGTRLSVL.

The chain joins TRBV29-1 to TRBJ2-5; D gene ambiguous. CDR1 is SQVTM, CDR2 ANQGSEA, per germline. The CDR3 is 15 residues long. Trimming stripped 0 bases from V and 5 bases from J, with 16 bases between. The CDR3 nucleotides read TGCAGCGTTGAAGATCATGGCCGACCTGGGGAGACCCAGTACTTC. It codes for CSVEDHGRPGETQYF.

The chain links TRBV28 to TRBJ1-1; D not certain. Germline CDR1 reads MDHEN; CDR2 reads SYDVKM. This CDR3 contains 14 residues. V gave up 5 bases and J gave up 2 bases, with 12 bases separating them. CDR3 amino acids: CASSGPLLNTEAFF. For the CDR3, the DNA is TGTGCCAGCAGTGGGCCCCTCTTAAACACTGAAGCTTTCTTT. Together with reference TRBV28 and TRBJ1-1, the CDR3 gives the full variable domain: DVKVTQSSRYLVKRTGEKVFLECVQDMDHENMFWYRQDPGLGLRLIYFSYDVKMKEKGDIPEGYSVSREKKERFSLILESASTNQTSMYLCASSGPLLNTEAFFGQGTRLTVV.

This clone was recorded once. The CDR3 loop is CASSVGHPYEQYF. Written as DNA, the CDR3 is TGTGCCAGCAGCGTGGGACACCCCTACGAGCAGTACTTC. This chain uses TRBV7-2 with TRBJ2-7; D might be TRBD1 (6 bases). The CDR3 totals 13 residues. The V gene lost 5 bases and the J gene lost 2 bases, with 10 bases spanning the gap. Per the germline V gene, CDR1 is SGHTA and CDR2 is FQGNSA.

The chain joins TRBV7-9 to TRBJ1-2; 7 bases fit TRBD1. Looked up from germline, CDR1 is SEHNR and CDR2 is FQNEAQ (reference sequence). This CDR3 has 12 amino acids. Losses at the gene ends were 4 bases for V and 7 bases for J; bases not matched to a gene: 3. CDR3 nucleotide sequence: TGTGCCAGCAGCTCCCGGACAGGTGGCTACACCTTC. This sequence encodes CASSSRTGGYTF.

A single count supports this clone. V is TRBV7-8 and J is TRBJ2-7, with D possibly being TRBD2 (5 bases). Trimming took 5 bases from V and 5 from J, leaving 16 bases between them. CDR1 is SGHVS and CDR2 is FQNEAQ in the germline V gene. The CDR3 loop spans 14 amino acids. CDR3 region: CASSPTGFGHEQYF. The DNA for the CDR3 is TGTGCCAGCAGCCCTACGGGATTCGGTCACGAGCAGTACTTC.

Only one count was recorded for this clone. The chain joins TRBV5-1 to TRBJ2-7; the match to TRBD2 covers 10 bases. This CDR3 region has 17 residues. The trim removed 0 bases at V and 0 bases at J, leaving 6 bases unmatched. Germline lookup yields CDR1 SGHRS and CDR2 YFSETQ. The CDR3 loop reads CASSLVLAGDFSYEQYF. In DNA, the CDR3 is TGCGCCAGCAGCTTGGTTCTAGCGGGGGATTTCTCCTACGAGCAGTACTTC.

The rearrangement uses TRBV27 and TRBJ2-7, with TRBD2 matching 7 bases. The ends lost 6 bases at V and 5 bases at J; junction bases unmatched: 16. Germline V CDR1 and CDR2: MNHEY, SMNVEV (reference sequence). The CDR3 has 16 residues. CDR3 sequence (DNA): TGTGCCAGCAGCTTTTTCGGAGCGGGGTACGCAGACGAGCAGTACTTC. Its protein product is CASSFFGAGYADEQYF.

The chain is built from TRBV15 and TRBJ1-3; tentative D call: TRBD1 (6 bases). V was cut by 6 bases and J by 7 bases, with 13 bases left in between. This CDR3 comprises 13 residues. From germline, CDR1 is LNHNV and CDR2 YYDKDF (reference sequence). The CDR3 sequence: CATSRGRGNTIYF. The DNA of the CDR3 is TGTGCCACCAGTCGGGGGCGCGGGAACACCATATATTTT.

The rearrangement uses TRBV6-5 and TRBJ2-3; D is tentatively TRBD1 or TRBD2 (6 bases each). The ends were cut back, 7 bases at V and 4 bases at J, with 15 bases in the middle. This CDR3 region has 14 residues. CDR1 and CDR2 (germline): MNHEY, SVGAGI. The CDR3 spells CASNQGGWSDTQYF. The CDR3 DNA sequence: TGTGCCAGCAATCAAGGGGGGTGGTCAGATACGCAGTATTTT.